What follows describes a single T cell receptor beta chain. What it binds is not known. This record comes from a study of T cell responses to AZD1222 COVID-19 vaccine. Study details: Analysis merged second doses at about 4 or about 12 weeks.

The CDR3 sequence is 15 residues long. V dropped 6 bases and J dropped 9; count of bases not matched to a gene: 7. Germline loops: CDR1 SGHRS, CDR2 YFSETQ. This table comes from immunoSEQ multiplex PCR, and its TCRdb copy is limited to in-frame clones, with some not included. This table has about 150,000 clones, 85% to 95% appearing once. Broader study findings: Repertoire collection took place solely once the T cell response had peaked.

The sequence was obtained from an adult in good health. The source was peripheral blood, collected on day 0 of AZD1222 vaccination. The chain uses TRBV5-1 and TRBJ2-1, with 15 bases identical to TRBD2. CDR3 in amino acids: CASTGGTSGRTEQFF. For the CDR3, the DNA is TGCGCCAGCACAGGGGGGACTAGCGGGAGGACTGAGCAGTTCTTC.